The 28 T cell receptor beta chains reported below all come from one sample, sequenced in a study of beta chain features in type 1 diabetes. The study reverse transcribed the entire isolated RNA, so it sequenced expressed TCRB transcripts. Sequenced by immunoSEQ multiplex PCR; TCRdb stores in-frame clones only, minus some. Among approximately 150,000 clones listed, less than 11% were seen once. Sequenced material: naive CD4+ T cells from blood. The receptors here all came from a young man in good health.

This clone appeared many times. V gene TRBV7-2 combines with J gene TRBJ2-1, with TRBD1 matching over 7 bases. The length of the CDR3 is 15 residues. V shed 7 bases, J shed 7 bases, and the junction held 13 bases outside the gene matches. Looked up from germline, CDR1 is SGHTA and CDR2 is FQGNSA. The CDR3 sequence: CASTPSVTGLNEQFF. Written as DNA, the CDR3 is TGTGCCAGCACCCCGTCGGTGACAGGGTTGAATGAGCAGTTCTTC.

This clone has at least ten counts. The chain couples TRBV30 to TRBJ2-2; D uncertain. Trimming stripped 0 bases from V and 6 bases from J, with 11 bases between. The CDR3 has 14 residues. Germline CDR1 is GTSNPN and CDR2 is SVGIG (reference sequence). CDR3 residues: CAWSVLLVAGELFF. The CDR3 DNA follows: TGTGCCTGGAGTGTACTTCTGGTCGCCGGGGAGCTGTTTTTT.

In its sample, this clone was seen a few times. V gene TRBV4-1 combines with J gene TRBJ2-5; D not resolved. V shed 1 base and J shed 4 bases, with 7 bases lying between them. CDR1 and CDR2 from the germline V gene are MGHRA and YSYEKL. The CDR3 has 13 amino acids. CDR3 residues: CASSQVEAETQYF. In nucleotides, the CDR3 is TGCGCCAGCAGCCAAGTAGAGGCAGAGACCCAGTACTTC.

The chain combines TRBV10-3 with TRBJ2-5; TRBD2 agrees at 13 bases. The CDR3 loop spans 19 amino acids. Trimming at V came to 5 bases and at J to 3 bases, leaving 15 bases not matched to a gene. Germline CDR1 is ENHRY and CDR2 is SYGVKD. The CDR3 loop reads CAISQGLAGVHRPKETQYF. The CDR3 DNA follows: TGTGCCATCAGTCAAGGACTAGCGGGGGTACATAGGCCTAAAGAGACCCAGTACTTC.

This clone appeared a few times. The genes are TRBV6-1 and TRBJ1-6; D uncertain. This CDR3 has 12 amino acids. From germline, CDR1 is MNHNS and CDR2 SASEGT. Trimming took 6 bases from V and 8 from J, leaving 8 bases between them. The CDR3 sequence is CASSEGDSPLHF. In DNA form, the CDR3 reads TGTGCCAGCAGCGAGGGCGATTCACCCCTCCACTTT.

The CDR3 sequence: CASSFPQTSGGEETQYF. In DNA, the CDR3 is TGTGCCAGCAGCTTTCCGCAGACTAGCGGGGGGGAAGAGACCCAGTACTTC. The chain links TRBV7-6 to TRBJ2-5; 14 bases fit TRBD2. Germline lookup yields CDR1 SGHVS and CDR2 FNYEAQ. Trimming at V came to 3 bases and at J to 3 bases, leaving 6 bases not matched to a gene. The CDR3 runs 17 residues.

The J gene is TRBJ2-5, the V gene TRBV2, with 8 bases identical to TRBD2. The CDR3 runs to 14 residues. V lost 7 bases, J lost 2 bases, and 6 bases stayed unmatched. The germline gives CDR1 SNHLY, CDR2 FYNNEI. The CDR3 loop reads CASTTGGAQETQYF. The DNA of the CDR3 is TGTGCCAGCACCACGGGGGGGGCTCAAGAGACCCAGTACTTC.

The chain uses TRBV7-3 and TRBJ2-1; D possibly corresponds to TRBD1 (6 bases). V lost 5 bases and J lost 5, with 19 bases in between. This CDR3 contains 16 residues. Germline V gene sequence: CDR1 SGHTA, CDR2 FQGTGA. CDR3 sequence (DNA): TGTGCCAGCAGCCCGGCGGTGGGGCAGGGGAACAATGAGCAGTTCTTC. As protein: CASSPAVGQGNNEQFF.

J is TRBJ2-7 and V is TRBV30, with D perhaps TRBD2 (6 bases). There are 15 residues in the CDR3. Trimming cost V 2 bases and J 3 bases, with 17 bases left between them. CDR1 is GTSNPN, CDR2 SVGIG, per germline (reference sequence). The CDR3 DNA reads TGTGCCTGGAGTCTAGGGACTCCGGGAGTCTACGAGCAGTACTTC. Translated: CAWSLGTPGVYEQYF.

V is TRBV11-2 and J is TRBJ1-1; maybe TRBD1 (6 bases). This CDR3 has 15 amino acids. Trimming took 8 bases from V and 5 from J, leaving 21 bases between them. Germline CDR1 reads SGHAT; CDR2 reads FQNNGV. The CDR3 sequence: CASRSVGARGTEAFF. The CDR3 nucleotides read TGTGCCAGCCGCTCAGTGGGGGCGCGAGGGACTGAAGCTTTCTTT.

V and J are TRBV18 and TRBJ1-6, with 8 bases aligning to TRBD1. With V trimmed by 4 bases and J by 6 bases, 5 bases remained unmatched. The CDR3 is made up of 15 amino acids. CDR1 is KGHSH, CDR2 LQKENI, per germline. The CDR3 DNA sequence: TGTGCCAGCTCACACGTGGACAGGGTTAATTCACCCCTCCACTTT. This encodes CASSHVDRVNSPLHF.

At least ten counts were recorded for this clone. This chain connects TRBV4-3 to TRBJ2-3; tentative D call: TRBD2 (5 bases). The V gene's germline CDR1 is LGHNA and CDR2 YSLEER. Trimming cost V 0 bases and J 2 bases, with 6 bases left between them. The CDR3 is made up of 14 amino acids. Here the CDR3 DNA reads TGCGCCAGCAGCCAAGATCTAGCCACAGATACGCAGTATTTT. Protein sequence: CASSQDLATDTQYF.

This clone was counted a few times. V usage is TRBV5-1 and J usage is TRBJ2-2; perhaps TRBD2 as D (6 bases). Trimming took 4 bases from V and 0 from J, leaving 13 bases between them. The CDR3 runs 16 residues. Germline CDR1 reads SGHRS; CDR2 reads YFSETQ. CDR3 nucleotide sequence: TGCGCCAGCAGCCTGCAGGCGGGGTCGAACACCGGGGAGCTGTTTTTT. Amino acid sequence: CASSLQAGSNTGELFF.

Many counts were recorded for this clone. CDR3 in DNA: TGCAGCGTTGAAACCCCGGTGGCAGGGACCGGGGAGCTGTTTTTT. The encoded protein is CSVETPVAGTGELFF. This chain connects TRBV29-1 to TRBJ2-2; a weak D match, TRBD1 (5 bases). The germline CDR1 and CDR2 sequences are SQVTM and ANQGSEA. CDR3 length: 15 amino acids. V was cut by 2 bases and J by 5 bases, with 15 bases left in between.

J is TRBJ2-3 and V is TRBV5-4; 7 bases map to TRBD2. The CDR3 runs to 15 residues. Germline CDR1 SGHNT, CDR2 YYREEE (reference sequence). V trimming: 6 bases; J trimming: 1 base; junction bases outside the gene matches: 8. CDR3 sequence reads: CASTLKAGGTDTQYF. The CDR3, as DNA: TGTGCCAGCACCCTGAAGGCGGGAGGCACAGATACGCAGTATTTT.

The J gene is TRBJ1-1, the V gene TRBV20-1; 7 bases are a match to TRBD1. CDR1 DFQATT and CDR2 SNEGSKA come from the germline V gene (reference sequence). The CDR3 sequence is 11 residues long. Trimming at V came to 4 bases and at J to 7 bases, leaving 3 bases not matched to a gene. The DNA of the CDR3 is TGCAGTGCTACCCGGGACAGTGAAGCTTTCTTT. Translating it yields CSATRDSEAFF.

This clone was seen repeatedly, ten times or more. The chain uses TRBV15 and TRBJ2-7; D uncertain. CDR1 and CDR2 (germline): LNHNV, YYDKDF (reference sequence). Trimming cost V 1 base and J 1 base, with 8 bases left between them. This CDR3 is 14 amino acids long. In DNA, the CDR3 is TGTGCCACCAGCAGAGCTCCAGGATCCTACGAGCAGTACTTC. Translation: CATSRAPGSYEQYF.

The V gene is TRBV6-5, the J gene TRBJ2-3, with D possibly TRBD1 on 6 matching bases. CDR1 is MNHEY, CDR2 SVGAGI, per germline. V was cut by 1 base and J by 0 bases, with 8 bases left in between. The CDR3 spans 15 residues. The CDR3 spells CASSYFRGSTDTQYF. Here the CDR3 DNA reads TGTGCCAGCAGTTACTTCAGGGGAAGCACAGATACGCAGTATTTT.

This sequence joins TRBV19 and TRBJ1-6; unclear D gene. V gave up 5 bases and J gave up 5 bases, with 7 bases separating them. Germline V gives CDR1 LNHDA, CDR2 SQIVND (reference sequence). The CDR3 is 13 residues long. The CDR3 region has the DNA TGTGCCAGTAGTGGCAGAAATAATTCACCCCTCCACTTT. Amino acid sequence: CASSGRNNSPLHF.

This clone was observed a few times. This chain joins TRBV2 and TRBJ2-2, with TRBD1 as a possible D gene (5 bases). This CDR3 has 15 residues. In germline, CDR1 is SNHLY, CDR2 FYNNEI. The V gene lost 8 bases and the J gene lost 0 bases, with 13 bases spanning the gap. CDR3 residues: CASWGPEPNTGELFF. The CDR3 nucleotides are TGTGCCAGCTGGGGCCCAGAGCCGAACACCGGGGAGCTGTTTTTT. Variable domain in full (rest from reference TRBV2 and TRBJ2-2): EPEVTQTPSHQVTQMGQEVILRCVPISNHLYFYWYRQILGQKVEFLVSFYNNEISEKSEIFDDQFSVERPDGSNFTLKIRSTKLEDSAMYFCASWGPEPNTGELFFGEGSRLTVL.

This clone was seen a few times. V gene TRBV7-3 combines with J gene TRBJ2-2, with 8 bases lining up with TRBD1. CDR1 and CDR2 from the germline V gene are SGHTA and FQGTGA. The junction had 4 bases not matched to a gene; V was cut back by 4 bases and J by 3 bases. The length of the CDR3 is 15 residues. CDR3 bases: TGTGCCAGCAGCTCGGACAGGGCCTACACCGGGGAGCTGTTTTTT. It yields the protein CASSSDRAYTGELFF.

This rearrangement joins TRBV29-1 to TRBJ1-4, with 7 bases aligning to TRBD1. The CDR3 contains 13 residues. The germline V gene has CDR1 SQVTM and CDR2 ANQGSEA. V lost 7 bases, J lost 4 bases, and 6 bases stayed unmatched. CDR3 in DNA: TGCAGCGCCATCACAGGGGATAATGAAAAACTGTTTTTT. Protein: CSAITGDNEKLFF.

The chain's CDR3 is CASSLASGGFYEQYF. The CDR3 bases are TGTGCCAGCAGCTTGGCGAGCGGGGGGTTCTACGAGCAGTACTTC. This sequence joins TRBV5-4 and TRBJ2-7; 9 nucleotides agree with TRBD2. The CDR3 loop spans 15 amino acids. The germline CDR1 and CDR2 sequences are SGHNT and YYREEE (reference sequence). Losses at the gene ends were 0 bases for V and 3 bases for J; bases not matched to a gene: 4.

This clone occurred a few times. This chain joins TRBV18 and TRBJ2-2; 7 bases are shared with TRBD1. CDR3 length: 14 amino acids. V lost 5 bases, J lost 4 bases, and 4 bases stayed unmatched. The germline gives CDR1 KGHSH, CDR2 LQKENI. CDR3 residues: CASSTYRGTGELFF. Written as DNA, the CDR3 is TGTGCCAGCTCAACCTACAGGGGCACCGGGGAGCTGTTTTTT. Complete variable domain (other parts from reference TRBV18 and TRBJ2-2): NAGVMQNPRHLVRRRGQEARLRCSPMKGHSHVYWYRQLPEEGLKFMVYLQKENIIDESGMPKERFSAEFPKEGPSILRIQQVVRGDSAAYFCASSTYRGTGELFFGEGSRLTVL.

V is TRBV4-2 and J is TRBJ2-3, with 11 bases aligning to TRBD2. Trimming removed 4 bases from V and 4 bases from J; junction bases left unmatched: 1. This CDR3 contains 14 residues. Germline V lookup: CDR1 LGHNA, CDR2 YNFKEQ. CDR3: CASSRSGGADTQYF. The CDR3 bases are TGTGCCAGCAGCCGTAGCGGGGGGGCAGATACGCAGTATTTT.

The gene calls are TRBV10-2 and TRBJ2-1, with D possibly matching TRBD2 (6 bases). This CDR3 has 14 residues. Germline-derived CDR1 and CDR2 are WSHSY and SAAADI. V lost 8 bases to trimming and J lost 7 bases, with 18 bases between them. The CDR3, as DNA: TGCGCCAGCGTCCTAGGACTACGGACTAATGAGCAGTTCTTC. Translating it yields CASVLGLRTNEQFF.

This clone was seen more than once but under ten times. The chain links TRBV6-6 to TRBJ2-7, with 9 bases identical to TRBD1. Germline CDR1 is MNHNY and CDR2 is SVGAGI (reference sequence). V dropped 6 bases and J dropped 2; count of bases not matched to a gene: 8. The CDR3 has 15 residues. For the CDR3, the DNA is TGTGCCAGCAGCAGAACCGGGACAGGGACCTACGAGCAGTACTTC. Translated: CASSRTGTGTYEQYF.

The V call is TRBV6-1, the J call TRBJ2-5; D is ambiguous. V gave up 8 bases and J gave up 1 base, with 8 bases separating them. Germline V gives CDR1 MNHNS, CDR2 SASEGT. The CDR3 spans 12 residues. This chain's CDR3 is CASVISQETQYF. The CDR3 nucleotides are TGTGCCAGCGTCATCAGCCAAGAGACCCAGTACTTC.